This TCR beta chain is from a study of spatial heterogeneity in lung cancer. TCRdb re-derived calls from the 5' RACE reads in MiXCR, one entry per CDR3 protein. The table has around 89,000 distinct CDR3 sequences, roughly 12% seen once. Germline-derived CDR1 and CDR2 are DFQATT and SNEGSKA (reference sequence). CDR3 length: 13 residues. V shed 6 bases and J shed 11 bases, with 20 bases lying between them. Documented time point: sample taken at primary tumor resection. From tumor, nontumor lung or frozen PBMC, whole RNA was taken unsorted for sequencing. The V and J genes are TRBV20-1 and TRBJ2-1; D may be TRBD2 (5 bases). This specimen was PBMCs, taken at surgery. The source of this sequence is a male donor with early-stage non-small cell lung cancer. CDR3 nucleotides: TGCAGTGCCCCCCTCGGAGCGGCGGATCAGCAGTTCTTC. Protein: CSAPLGAADQQFF.